This T cell receptor (beta chain) was sequenced in a study of T cells after posttransplantation cyclophosphamide (dated by TCRdb to between 2015 and 2016). For the wider study: Using TRB sequencing, the study followed how the T cell repertoire reconstituted after myeloablative bone marrow transplantation in which posttransplantation cyclophosphamide served as GVHD prophylaxis. Antigen receptor sequencing covered samples from 30 to 40 PTCy-treated patients and 15 to 20 of their related bone marrow donors. TRB sequencing was performed on blood from all 35 or so PTCy patients with 1-year posttransplant specimens. In 3 patients, TRB sequencing was also performed on up to about 3 more blood samples taken 2 to 5.2 years after transplant, and in a handful of patients, pretransplant blood was also TRB-sequenced. TRA and TRB clonality were tightly correlated in about ten samples, so subsequent TCR analyses focused on TRB only. Public TRB sequences were searched against a database of over 3,500 sequences associated with responses to pathogens, tumor antigens, self-antigens and alloantigens.

Genomic DNA was the input for TRB sequencing, which was run either with the immunoSEQ assay at survey resolution or with the hsTCRB kit. As for how the authors treated the data: Initial read processing used immunoSEQ software, and repertoire analyses used the LymphoSeq R package. For each TRB dataset, clonality was calculated as 1 minus normalized Shannon entropy, and the Gini coefficient was computed as well. Phenotypes of unsorted samples were inferred by mapping TRB sequences from sorted subsets of the recipient or donor onto unsorted samples of the same recipient. TCRdb mirrors the immuneACCESS table, restricted to in-frame sequences. Some clones are absent from its copies; in checked studies, under half trace to an unresolved V gene, and the reason for the others is unknown. That table supplies the V and J calls and clone size; D and trimming were determined from the DNA. Across this sample there are about 2,000 clones, with 60% to 85% seen only once. The ten largest clones capture about 9% of the sample.

Including the terminal cysteine and phenylalanine, the CDR3 comprises 13 residues. The kept DNA is CDR3 alone, 39 bases in frame from the first base. The germline V gene encodes CDR1 SEHNR and CDR2 FQNEAQ (reference sequence). The germline ends are 12 bases apart after V is trimmed by 7 bases and J by 3 bases. A remark on this clone: It has no known antigen specificity. No per-base quality is available; no much larger clone lies one base away.

Explained via the paper, the treatment or condition label denotes: high-dose cyclophosphamide on days +3 and +4 as single-agent GVHD prophylaxis. Busulfan and fludarabine conditioning, a related or unrelated marrow graft, and cyclophosphamide on days +3 and +4 were given to PTCy patients. The PTCy-treated patients were enrolled in a prospective multi-institutional clinical trial. Peripheral blood and bone marrow mononuclear cells were isolated by Ficoll-Hypaque density centrifugation and were cryopreserved. Paper-wide results and their limitations: Across 35 to 45 patients, TRB clonality was highly associated with recipient CMV seropositivity and CMV reactivation, and diversity in PTCy patients was similar to diversity in CNI/methotrexate controls. The TRB repertoires of T cells infiltrating skin or GI tract showed only limited overlap with the TRB repertoires of T cells in blood. At 1-2 months, donor-recipient similarity was low but rose over the first year, and the later blood repertoires were often dominated by donor CD8+ memory clones.

The specimen was PBMCs, collected 33 to 35 days after a stem cell transplant with posttransplant cyclophosphamide. The sequence is built from TRBV7-9 and TRBJ1-1; tentative D gene TRBD1, with 6 bases matching. The clonotype comes from a male patient aged 50 to 59 who received an allogeneic stem cell transplant from a related donor and was CMV-positive. Some T cells may derive from the graft donor when a transplant has been performed. CDR3 sequence: CASTIRGDTEAFF. The DNA sequence is TGTGCCAGCACCATCAGGGGAGACACTGAAGCTTTCTTT.